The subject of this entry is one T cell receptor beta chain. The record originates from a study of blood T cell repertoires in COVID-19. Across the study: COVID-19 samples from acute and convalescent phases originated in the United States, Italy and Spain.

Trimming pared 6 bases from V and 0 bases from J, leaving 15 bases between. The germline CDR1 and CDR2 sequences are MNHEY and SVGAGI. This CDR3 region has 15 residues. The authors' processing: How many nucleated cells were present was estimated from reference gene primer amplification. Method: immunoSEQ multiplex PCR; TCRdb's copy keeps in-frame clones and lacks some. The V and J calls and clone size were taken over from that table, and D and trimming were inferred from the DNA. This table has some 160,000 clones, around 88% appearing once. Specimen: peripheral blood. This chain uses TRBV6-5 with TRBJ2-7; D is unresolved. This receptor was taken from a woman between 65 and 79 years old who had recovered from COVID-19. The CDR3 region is CASRPRWASSYEQYF. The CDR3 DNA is TGTGCCAGCAGGCCTCGGTGGGCGAGCTCCTACGAGCAGTACTTC.